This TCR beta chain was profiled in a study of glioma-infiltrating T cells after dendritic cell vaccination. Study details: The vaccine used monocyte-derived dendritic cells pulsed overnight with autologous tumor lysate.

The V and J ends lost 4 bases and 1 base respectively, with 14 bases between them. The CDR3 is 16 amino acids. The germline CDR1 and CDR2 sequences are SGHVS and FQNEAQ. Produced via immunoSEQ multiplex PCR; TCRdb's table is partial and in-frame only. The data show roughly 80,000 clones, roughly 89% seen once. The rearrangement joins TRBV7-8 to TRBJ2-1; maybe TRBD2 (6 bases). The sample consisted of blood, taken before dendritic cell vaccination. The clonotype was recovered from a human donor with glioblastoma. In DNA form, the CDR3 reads TGTGCCAGCAGCTCCCAGGGACTTATATCCTACAATGAGCAGTTCTTC. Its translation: CASSSQGLISYNEQFF.